This T cell receptor beta chain was documented in a study of T-cell memory formation after mild COVID-19 (dated by TCRdb to the early 2020s). About the full investigation: TCR sequence clusters from the two donors were found to be largely donor specific. In a couple of donors, T-cell clones that expanded and contracted after mild COVID-19 were tracked by sequencing TCRalpha and TCRbeta repertoires over time. Two young, previously healthy adult volunteers made up the cohort, one male and one female. Overall study results and their limits: Some responding clones were detected in pre-infection memory, which suggested that pre-existing cross-reactive memory T cells had joined the SARS-CoV-2 response. Only two mild cases were covered in the study, and larger cohorts including severe cases with pre-infection samples were considered necessary. Balanced CD4/CD8 phenotypes were observed for clones contracting from day 15 to 85, whereas a bias towards CD4+ was observed for a second wave of clones expanding from day 15 to 37. SARS-CoV-2 specificity was not confirmed for the second-wave clones peaking on day 37. Contracting CD4+ clones were found mainly in CM and EM memory subsets, while CD8+ clones were enriched in EMRA.

As to this clonotype: The antigen it binds to is not known. No much larger clone exists at a distance of one base, and base qualities are not known.

From the cysteine up to the phenylalanine, the CDR3 has a length of 15 residues. Of all the DNA, just the CDR3 is kept, 45 bases in frame from base 1. The V and J ends are trimmed by 1 base and 5 bases, leaving 13 bases between them. Ficoll-Paque density gradient centrifugation was the method used to isolate PBMCs. Sequenced using an Illumina NovaSeq 6000. Using 5'RACE with constant-segment primers, TCRalpha and TCRbeta cDNA libraries were constructed, with sample barcodes and unique molecular identifiers added in the process. RNA was extracted from every sample with Trizol reagent. Library amplification was performed in two PCR steps, and a second sample barcode and Illumina TruSeq adapters were introduced in the second step. Sequencing of the libraries was done on an Illumina NovaSeq, producing 2 x 150 bp paired-end reads. Turning to the authors' computational methods: Reads were demultiplexed and collapsed into UMI-guided consensus sequences with migec v1.2.7. Using mixcr v2.1.11, UMI consensuses were aligned to TRA and TRB V and J templates and then assembled into clonotypes. Expanded or contracted clonotypes were those called significant by both edgeR and NoisET, with noise models trained on biological replicates. edgeR calls used a false discovery rate-adjusted p below 0.01 and a log2 fold-change threshold of 1. PCA with hierarchical clustering of max-normalized trajectories of the 1000 most abundant clonotypes was used as exploratory dynamics analysis. Separately sequenced CD4+ and CD8+ repertoires were used to assign a CD4 or CD8 phenotype to each responding clone. TCRdb took the public reads, trimmed them with fastp at Q25, ran MiXCR for clone calling and kept in-frame beta chains. Each entry merges the rows of one CDR3 protein and shows their most common DNA and genes. For this entry, the V and J calls and clone size follow TCRdb and not the study's own pipeline. This sample gives hundreds of thousands of distinct CDR3 sequences in total; less than 25% of them show up just once. Clones ranked in the top ten supply roughly 9.1% of the sample.

Sequencing used PBMCs or a T cell subset sorted from them (not recorded which). This clonotype was obtained from an adult woman who had mild COVID-19 (a few samples of this study predate the infection). The sample titles of this study are shuffled in the database, so cell type and time point are left out; the donor was told from shared clones. The chain employs TRBV12-3 or TRBV12-4 and TRBJ2-3, and TRBD2 may be the D gene, going by 5 matching bases. The CDR3 region: CASSLGGSWGDTQYF. The DNA sequence is given as TGTGCCAGCAGTTTAGGAGGGTCTTGGGGAGATACGCAGTATTTT.